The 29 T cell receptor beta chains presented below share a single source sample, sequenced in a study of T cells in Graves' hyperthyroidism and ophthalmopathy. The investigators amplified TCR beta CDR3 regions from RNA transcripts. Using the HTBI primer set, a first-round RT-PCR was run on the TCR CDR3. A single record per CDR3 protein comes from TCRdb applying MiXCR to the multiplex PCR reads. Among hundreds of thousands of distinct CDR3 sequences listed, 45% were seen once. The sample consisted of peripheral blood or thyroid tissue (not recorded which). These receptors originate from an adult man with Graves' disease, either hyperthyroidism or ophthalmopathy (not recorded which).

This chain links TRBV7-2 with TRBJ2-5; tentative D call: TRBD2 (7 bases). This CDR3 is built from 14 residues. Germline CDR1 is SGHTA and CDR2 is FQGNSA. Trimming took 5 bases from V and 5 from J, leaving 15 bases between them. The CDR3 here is CASSAGALIETQYF. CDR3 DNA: TGTGCCAGCAGCGCGGGGGCACTTATCGAGACCCAGTACTTC.

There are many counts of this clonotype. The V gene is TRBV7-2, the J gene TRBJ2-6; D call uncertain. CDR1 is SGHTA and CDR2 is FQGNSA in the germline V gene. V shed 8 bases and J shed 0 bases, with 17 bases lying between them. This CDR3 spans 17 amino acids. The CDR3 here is CASEHWHRASGANVLTF. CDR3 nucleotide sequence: TGTGCCAGCGAACATTGGCACAGAGCCTCTGGGGCCAACGTCCTGACTTTC.

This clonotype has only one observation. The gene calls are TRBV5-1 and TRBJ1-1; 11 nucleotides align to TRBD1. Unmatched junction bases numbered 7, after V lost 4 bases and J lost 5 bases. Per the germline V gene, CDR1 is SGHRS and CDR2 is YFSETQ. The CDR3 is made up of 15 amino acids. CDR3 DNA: TGCGCCAGCAGCGGTCGGACAGGGGGCCAAACTGAAGCTTTCTTT. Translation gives CASSGRTGGQTEAFF.

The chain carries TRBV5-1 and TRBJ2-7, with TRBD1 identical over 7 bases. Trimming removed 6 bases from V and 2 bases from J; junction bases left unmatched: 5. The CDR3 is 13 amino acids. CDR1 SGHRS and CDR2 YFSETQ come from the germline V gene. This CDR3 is CASTWTGAYEQYF. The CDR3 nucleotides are TGCGCCAGCACGTGGACAGGAGCCTACGAGCAGTACTTC.

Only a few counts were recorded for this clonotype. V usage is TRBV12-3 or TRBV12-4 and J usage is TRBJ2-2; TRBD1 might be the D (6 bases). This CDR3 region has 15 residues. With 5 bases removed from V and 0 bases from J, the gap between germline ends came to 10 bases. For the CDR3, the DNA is TGTGCCAGCAGTGGGACATTCCCGAACACCGGGGAGCTGTTTTTT. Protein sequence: CASSGTFPNTGELFF.

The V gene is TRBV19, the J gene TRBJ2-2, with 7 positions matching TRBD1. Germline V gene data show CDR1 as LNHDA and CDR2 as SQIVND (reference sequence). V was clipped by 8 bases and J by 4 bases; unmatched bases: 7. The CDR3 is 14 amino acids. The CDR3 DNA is TGTGCCAGTGGTAGACAGGGTCGCACCGGGGAGCTGTTTTTT. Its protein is CASGRQGRTGELFF.

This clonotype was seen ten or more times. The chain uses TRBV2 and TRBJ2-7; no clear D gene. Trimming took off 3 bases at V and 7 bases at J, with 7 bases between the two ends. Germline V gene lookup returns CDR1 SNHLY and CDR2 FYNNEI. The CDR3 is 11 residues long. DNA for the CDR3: TGTGCCAGCAGTGAGCGTCTGGAGCAGTACTTC. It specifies CASSERLEQYF. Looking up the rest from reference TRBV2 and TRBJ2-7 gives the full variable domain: EPEVTQTPSHQVTQMGQEVILRCVPISNHLYFYWYRQILGQKVEFLVSFYNNEISEKSEIFDDQFSVERPDGSNFTLKIRSTKLEDSAMYFCASSERLEQYFGPGTRLTVT.

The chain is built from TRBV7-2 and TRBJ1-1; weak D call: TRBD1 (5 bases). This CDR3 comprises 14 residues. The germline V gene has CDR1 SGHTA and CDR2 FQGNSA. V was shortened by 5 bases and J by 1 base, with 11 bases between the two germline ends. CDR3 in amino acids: CASSQTDRNTEAFF. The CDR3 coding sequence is TGTGCCAGCAGCCAGACCGACAGGAACACTGAAGCTTTCTTT.

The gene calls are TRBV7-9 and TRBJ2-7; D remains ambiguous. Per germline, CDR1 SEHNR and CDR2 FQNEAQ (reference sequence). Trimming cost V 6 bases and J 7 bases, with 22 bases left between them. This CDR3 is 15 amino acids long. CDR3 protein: CASSLRHPTSMEQYF. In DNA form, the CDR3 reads TGTGCCAGCAGTTTGAGACATCCGACGTCTATGGAGCAGTACTTC.

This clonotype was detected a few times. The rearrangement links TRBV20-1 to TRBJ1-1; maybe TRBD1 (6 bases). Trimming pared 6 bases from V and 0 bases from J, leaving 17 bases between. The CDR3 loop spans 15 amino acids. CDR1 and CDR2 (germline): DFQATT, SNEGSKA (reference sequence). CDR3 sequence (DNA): TGCAGTGCGCAAAAGACAGGCATAATGAACACTGAAGCTTTCTTT. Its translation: CSAQKTGIMNTEAFF.

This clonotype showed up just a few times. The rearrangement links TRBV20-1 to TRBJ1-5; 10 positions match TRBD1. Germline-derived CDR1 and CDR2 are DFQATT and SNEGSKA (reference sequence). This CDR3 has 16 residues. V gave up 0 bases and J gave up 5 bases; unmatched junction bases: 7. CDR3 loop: CSARDPGQGSHQPQHF. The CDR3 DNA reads TGCAGTGCTAGAGACCCGGGACAGGGGTCCCATCAGCCCCAGCATTTT.

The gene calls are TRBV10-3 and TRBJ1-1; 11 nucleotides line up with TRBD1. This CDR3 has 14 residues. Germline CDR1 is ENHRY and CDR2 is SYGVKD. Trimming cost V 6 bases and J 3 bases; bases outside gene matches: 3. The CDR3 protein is CAIRPGQGDTEAFF. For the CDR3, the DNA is TGTGCCATCAGACCGGGACAGGGGGACACTGAAGCTTTCTTT.

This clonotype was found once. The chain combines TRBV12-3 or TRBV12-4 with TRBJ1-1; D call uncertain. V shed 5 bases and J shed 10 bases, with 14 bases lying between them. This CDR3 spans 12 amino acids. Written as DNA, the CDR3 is TGTGCCAGCAGTGAGCCGGGAAATGGAGCTTTCTTT. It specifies CASSEPGNGAFF.

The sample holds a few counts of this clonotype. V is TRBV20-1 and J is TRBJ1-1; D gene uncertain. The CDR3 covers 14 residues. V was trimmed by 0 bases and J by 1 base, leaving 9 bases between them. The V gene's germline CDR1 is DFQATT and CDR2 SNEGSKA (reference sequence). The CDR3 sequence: CSARERQANTEAFF. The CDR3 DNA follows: TGCAGTGCTAGAGAAAGGCAGGCGAACACTGAAGCTTTCTTT.

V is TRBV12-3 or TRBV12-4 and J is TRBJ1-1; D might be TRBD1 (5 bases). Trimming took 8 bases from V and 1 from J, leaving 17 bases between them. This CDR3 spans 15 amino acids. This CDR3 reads CASGGIGRENTEAFF. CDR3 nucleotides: TGTGCCAGCGGCGGGATTGGCAGGGAGAACACTGAAGCTTTCTTT.

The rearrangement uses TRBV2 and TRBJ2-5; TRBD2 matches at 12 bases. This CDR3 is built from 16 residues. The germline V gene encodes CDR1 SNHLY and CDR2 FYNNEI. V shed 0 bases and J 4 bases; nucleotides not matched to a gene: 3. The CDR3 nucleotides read TGTGCCAGCAGTGAAGCTGTACTAGCGGGGGGAGAGACCCAGTACTTC. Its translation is CASSEAVLAGGETQYF.

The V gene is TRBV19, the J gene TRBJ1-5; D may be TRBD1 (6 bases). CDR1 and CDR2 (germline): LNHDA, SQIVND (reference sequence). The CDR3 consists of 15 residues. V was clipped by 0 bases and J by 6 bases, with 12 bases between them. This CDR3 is CASSIDRGPAQPQHF. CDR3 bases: TGTGCCAGTAGTATAGATCGGGGGCCGGCTCAGCCCCAGCATTTT.

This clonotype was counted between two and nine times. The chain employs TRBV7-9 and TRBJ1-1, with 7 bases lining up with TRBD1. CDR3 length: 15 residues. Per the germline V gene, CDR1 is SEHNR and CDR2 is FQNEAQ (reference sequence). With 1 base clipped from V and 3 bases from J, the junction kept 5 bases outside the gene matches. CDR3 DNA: TGTGCCAGCAGCTTAGTCCTAGGGGGCTACACTGAAGCTTTCTTT. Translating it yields CASSLVLGGYTEAFF.

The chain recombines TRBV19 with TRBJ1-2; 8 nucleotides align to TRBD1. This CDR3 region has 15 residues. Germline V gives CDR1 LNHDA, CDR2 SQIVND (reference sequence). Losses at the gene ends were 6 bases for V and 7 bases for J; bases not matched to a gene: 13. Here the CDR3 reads CASSSPTQGAFGYTF. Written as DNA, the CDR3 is TGTGCCAGTAGCTCTCCCACTCAGGGGGCTTTTGGCTACACCTTC. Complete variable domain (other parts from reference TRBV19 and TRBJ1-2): DGGITQSPKYLFRKEGQNVTLSCEQNLNHDAMYWYRQDPGQGLRLIYYSQIVNDFQKGDIAEGYSVSREKKESFPLTVTSAQKNPTAFYLCASSSPTQGAFGYTFGSGTRLTVV.

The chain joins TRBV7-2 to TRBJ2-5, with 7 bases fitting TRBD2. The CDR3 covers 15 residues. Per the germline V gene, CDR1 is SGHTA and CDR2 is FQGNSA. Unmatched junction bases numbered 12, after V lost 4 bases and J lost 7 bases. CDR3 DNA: TGTGCCAGCAGCTCCTCATTAGCGGGTCAGGGGACCCAGTACTTC. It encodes CASSSSLAGQGTQYF.

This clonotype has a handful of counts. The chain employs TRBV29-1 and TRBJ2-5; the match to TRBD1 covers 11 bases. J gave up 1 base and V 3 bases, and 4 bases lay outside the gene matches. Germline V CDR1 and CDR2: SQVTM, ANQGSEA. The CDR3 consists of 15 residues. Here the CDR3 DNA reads TGCAGCGTTGACGGGACAGGGGGGGGCCAAGAGACCCAGTACTTC. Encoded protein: CSVDGTGGGQETQYF.

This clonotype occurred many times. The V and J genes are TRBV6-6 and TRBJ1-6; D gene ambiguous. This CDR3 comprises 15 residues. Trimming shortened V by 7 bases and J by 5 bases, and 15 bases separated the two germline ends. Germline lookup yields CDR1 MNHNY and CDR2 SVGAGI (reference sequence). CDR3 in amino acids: CASTPGGYDNSPLHF. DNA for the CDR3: TGTGCCAGCACCCCGGGAGGGTACGATAATTCACCCCTCCACTTT.

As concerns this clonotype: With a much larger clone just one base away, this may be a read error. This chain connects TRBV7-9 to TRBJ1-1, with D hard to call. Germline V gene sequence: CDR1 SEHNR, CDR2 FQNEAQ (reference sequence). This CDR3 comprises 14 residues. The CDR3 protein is CVSSLSAGGTEAFF. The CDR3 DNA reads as TGTGTCAGCAGCTTAAGCGCAGGTGGGACTGAAGCTTTCTTT.

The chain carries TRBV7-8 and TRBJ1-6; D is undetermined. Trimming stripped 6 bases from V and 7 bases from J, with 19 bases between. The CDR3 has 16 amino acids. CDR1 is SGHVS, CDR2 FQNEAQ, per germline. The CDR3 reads CASSESAREPNSPLHF. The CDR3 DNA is TGTGCCAGCAGTGAATCCGCGCGGGAGCCCAATTCACCCCTCCACTTT.

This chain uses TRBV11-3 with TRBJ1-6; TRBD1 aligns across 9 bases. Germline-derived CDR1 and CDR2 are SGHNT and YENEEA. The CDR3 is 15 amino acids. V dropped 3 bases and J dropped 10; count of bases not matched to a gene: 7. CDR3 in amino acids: CASSFDRGAGSPLHF. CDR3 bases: TGTGCCAGCAGCTTCGACAGGGGGGCTGGATCACCCCTCCACTTT.

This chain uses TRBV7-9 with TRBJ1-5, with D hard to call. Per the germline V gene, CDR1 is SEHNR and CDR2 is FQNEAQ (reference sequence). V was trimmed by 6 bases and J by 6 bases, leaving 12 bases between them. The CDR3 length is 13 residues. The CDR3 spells CASSLRVSQPQHF. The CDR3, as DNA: TGTGCCAGCAGTCTTAGGGTGAGTCAGCCCCAGCATTTT.

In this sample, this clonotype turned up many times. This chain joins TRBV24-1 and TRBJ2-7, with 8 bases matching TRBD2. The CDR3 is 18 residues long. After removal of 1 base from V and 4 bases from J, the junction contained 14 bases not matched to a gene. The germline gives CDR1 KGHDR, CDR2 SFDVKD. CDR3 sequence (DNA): TGTGCCACCAGTGATTTCGGGGCAGAGCGGGGGATCCCTTACGAGCAGTACTTC. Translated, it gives CATSDFGAERGIPYEQYF.

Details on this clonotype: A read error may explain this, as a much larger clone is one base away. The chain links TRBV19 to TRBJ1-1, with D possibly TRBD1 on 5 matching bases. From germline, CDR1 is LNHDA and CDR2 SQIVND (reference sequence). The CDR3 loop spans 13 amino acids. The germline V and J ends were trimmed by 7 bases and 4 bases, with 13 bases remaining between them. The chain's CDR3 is CASKDTGGTEAFF. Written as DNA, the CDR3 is TGTGCCAGTAAGGACACGGGCGGCACTGAAGCTTTCTTT.

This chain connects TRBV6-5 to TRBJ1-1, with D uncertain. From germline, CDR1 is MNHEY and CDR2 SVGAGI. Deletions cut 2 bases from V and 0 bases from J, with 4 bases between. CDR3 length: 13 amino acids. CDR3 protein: CASSYPMNTEAFF. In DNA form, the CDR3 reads TGTGCCAGCAGTTACCCTATGAACACTGAAGCTTTCTTT.